This record covers a single T cell receptor beta chain. This specimen belongs to a study of T cells in Graves' hyperthyroidism and ophthalmopathy. TCR beta CDR3 sequences were amplified from RNA transcripts. A set of HTBI primers served as the primers for a first-round RT-PCR of the TCR CDR3. TCRdb re-called the multiplex PCR reads with MiXCR, one entry per CDR3 protein. The sample yields hundreds of thousands of distinct CDR3 sequences, 45% seen once. The specimen was peripheral blood or thyroid tissue (not recorded which). The clonotype comes from an adult man with Graves' disease, either hyperthyroidism or ophthalmopathy (not recorded which).

As DNA, the CDR3 is TGTGCCATCAGTGAGAAGACTAGCGGGATGCTTGAGACCCAGTACTTC. Its translation: CAISEKTSGMLETQYF. This chain uses TRBV10-3 with TRBJ2-5, with 11 bases identical to TRBD2. Germline V CDR1 and CDR2: ENHRY, SYGVKD. With V trimmed by 2 bases and J by 5 bases, 7 bases remained unmatched. The CDR3 contains 16 residues.